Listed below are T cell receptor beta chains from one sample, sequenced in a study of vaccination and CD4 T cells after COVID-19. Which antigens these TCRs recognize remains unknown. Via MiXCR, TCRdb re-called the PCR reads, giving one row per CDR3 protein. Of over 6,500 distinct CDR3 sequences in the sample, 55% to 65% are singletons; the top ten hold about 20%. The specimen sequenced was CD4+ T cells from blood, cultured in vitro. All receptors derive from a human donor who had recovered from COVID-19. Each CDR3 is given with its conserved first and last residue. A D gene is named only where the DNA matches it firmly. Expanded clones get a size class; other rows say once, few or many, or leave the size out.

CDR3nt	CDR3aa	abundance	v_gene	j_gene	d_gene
TGTGCCAGCAACCCGACTAGCGGGAATACGCAGTATTTT	CASNPTSGNTQYF	NA	TRBV12-3/TRBV12-4	TRBJ2-3	TRBD2
TGTGCCAGCAGCTTAGATCGGTACGCAGGGGGCTCCTACGAGCAGTACTTC	CASSLDRYAGGSYEQYF	NA	TRBV11-3	TRBJ2-7	TRBD1
TGTGCCAGTAAGGTGGTAGGCCTGGGGAATCAGCCCCAGCATTTT	CASKVVGLGNQPQHF	few	TRBV19	TRBJ1-5	NA
TGCAGTGCTCATAATAGGAGCCTTTGGAACACTGAAGCTTTCTTT	CSAHNRSLWNTEAFF	NA	TRBV20-1	TRBJ1-1	NA
TGCAGTGCTCTAGGAGGGGAGGGAAGCTCCTATAATTCACCCCTCCACTTT	CSALGGEGSSYNSPLHF	NA	TRBV20-1	TRBJ1-6	NA
TGTGCCAGCAGTCCCTGGGACACCGACAGGGAAGAGACCCAGTACTTC	CASSPWDTDREETQYF	large	TRBV21-1	TRBJ2-5	NA
TGTGCCAGCAGCTTAGGTGGGAGTGCCCACGAGCAGTACTTC	CASSLGGSAHEQYF	NA	TRBV7-9	TRBJ2-7	NA
TGTGCCAGTAGTATCGTGGCAGCAAGTTCCAGCAATCAGCCCCAGCATTTT	CASSIVAASSSNQPQHF	NA	TRBV19	TRBJ1-5	NA
TGCAGTGCTAAAATCCCATCGGGGGTGAACACTGAAGCTTTCTTT	CSAKIPSGVNTEAFF	NA	TRBV20-1	TRBJ1-1	NA
TGTGCCAGCAGCCCCGTGTTAGCTCCGAACACCGGGGAGCTGTTTTTT	CASSPVLAPNTGELFF	few	TRBV11-3	TRBJ2-2	NA
TGCAGTGCTCCCGGGACAGGGGTTAGGTCGGGCAATCAGCCCCAGCATTTT	CSAPGTGVRSGNQPQHF	NA	TRBV20-1	TRBJ1-5	TRBD1
TGTGCCAGCAGTGCCGCGGGAGCTTCGGATACGCAGTATTTT	CASSAAGASDTQYF	few	TRBV6-4	TRBJ2-3	TRBD2
TGCAGTGCTGCCCCTCCTCGCGGGGGGACAGTGGATACGCAGTATTTT	CSAAPPRGGTVDTQYF	few	TRBV20-1	TRBJ2-3	NA
TGTGCCACCAGCAGGAGGGGACGGGACTCAGATACGCAGTATTTT	CATSRRGRDSDTQYF	NA	TRBV15	TRBJ2-3	NA
TGCAGTGCCAACTCCGGGACGGACTACAATGAGCAGTTCTTC	CSANSGTDYNEQFF	NA	TRBV20-1	TRBJ2-1	NA
TGCAGTGCTAGATCTGACAACAACTATGGCTACACCTTC	CSARSDNNYGYTF	NA	TRBV20-1	TRBJ1-2	NA
TGCAGTGCCGGCACTTACCTATACAATGAGCAGTTCTTC	CSAGTYLYNEQFF	NA	TRBV20-1	TRBJ2-1	NA
TGTGCCAGCAGCTTAGGACAGGTACTCTACGAGCAGTACTTC	CASSLGQVLYEQYF	NA	TRBV11-2	TRBJ2-7	NA
TGTGCCAGCAGCCCTGGGGACAGGGGATTGGAAAAACTGTTTTTT	CASSPGDRGLEKLFF	NA	TRBV28	TRBJ1-4	TRBD1
TGCAGTGCTAGAGCGGACAGGGGCAACTATGGCTACACCTTC	CSARADRGNYGYTF	once	TRBV20-1	TRBJ1-2	TRBD1
TGTGCCAGTACCCCCCCCCGGGGGGCCACGAGCTATGGCTACACCTTC	CASTPPRGATSYGYTF	NA	TRBV19	TRBJ1-2	NA
TGTGCCAGCAGCGGACAGGGGGGGGTATCCCTCCACTTT	CASSGQGGVSLHF	NA	TRBV6-1	TRBJ1-6	TRBD1
TGTGCCAGCAGTTCCCACCAGCTCTACGAGCAGTACTTC	CASSSHQLYEQYF	NA	TRBV7-2	TRBJ2-7	NA
TGCAGTGCTACCGCACGGGAAAGCAGCACAGATACGCAGTATTTT	CSATARESSTDTQYF	NA	TRBV20-1	TRBJ2-3	NA
TGTGCCAGCAACCCGGGACAGGTATCCTATGGCTACACCTTC	CASNPGQVSYGYTF	NA	TRBV5-4	TRBJ1-2	TRBD1
TGTGCCACCAGTGCGGGGGGGAGGAACACTGAAGCTTTCTTT	CATSAGGRNTEAFF	NA	TRBV24-1	TRBJ1-1	NA
TGTGCCAGCAGCACAGGAATCACCCTCCACTTT	CASSTGITLHF	NA	TRBV2	TRBJ1-6	NA
TGTGCCAGCAGTCATCGGCCAGGGGTTTTGGACACTGAAGCTTTCTTT	CASSHRPGVLDTEAFF	few	TRBV11-3	TRBJ1-1	NA
TGTGCCAGCAGCCATAAGGCGGGGGGGAGCTCCCTCTATGGCTACACCTTC	CASSHKAGGSSLYGYTF	NA	TRBV7-2	TRBJ1-2	NA